This T cell receptor beta chain was sequenced in a study of blood T cell repertoires in COVID-19. Across the whole study: Donors in the United States, Italy and Spain gave samples during acute or convalescent COVID-19.

Assay used: immunoSEQ multiplex PCR; TCRdb lists only in-frame clones, some missing. This sample has about 480,000 clones; 89% occur once, and the top ten carry about 1%. This CDR3 has 15 residues. V was pared by 3 bases and J by 3 bases, with 11 bases between. Germline V gene lookup returns CDR1 SGHAT and CDR2 FQDESV (reference sequence). The sequencing input was peripheral blood. The chain recombines TRBV11-1 with TRBJ2-2, with D maybe TRBD2 (6 bases). The clonotype originates from a man aged 18 to 29 with COVID-19, enrolled during active disease. CDR3 sequence reads: CASSLTRPHTGELFF. For the CDR3, the DNA is TGTGCCAGCAGCTTGACTAGGCCCCACACCGGGGAGCTGTTTTTT.